This TCR beta chain derives from a study of T-cell memory formation after mild COVID-19. Overall study context: Clusters were largely donor specific.

In germline, CDR1 is KGHSH, CDR2 LQKENI. The CDR3 is 14 residues long. The V end lost 5 bases, the J end lost 3 bases, and 13 bases lay between the germline ends. To note about this clonotype: Its antigen is as yet unknown.

Study conclusions and caveats: Contracting clones, day 15 to 85, had balanced CD4/CD8, and later expanders favored CD4+. Cross-reactive memory appears to have joined, as suggested by some responding clones showing up in pre-infection memory. Mainly in CM and EM were contracting CD4+ clones; CD8+ were in EMRA.

TCRdb re-analysed the 5' RACE reads in MiXCR, keeping a single row per CDR3 protein. The sample has about 180,000 distinct CDR3 sequences, less than 20% seen once; the top ten hold about 4%. Sequences were obtained from PBMCs or a T cell subset sorted from them (not recorded which). The V and J genes are TRBV18 and TRBJ1-1; a weak D match, TRBD1 (5 bases). This sequence originates from a young man who had mild COVID-19 (a few samples of this study predate the infection). Cell type and time point are not known. CDR3 in amino acids: CASSGISGHTEAFF. CDR3 nucleotide sequence: TGTGCCAGCTCAGGGATATCAGGGCACACTGAAGCTTTCTTT.